The source of this TCR beta chain is a study of T cells after yellow fever vaccination. V was trimmed by 5 bases and J by 0 bases, leaving 14 bases between them. The CDR3 runs 15 residues. Germline lookup yields CDR1 SGHAT and CDR2 FQNNGV. Each CDR3 protein gets one entry after TCRdb re-called the 5' RACE reads with MiXCR. The sample records around 340,000 distinct CDR3 sequences, 12% being singletons. This clonotype came up a few times. The input for sequencing was CD4+ T cells sorted from PBMCs, taken 15 days after the yellow fever booster vaccination. V is TRBV11-2 and J is TRBJ2-7; weak D call: TRBD2 (7 bases). The source of this sequence is a man between 18 and 29 years old who received the YFV17D yellow fever vaccine. CDR3 bases: TGTGCCAGCAGCGGGGGGGGGCGAAGCTCCTACGAGCAGTACTTC. Protein product: CASSGGGRSSYEQYF.